The clone carrying this TCR beta chain was observed a handful of times. As yet, its antigen is unknown. This sample is part of a study of fetal regulatory T cell absence and autoimmunity. Study-wide points: Antigen-driven pancreatic autoimmunity before birth in IPEX was inferred from oligoclonal enrichment.

This CDR3 has 14 amino acids. After removal of 3 bases from V and 6 bases from J, the junction contained 7 bases not matched to a gene. CDR1 is MGHRA, CDR2 YSYEKL, per germline. Profiling relied on immunoSEQ multiplex PCR, and the TCRdb table lists in-frame clones only, not all of them. The sample lists some 50,000 clones; about 86% were seen once. V gene TRBV4-1 combines with J gene TRBJ1-2; 7 bases line up with TRBD1. This TCR came from a newborn boy with IPEX syndrome. The sequencing sample was made of cord blood. CDR3 nucleotide sequence: TGCGCCAGCAGCCATTATCAGGGGGAGGATGGCTACACCTTC. This codes for CASSHYQGEDGYTF.